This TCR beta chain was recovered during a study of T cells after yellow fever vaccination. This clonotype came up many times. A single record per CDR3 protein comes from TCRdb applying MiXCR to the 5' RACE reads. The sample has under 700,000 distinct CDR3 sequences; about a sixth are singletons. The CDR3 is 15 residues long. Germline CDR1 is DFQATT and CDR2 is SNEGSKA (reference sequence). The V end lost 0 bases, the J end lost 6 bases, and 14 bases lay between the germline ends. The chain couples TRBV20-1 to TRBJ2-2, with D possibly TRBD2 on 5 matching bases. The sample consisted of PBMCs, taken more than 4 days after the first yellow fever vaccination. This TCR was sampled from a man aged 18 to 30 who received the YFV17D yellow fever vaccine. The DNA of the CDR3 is TGCAGTGCTAGAGATCCGTCCGGGAAGGCCGGGGAGCTGTTTTTT. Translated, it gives CSARDPSGKAGELFF.